This T cell receptor (beta chain) was profiled in a study of blood T cell repertoires in COVID-19. The wider study: Sites across the United States, Italy and Spain contributed samples from acute and convalescent COVID-19. In each case, the material was cDNA or gDNA derived from T cells, B-cell-depleted T cells, or PBMCs.

In the original processing: Researchers report that nucleated cell counts were estimated from reference gene primer amplification. Here immunoSEQ multiplex PCR was the method, and the copy in TCRdb shows in-frame clones only, minus some. V, J and clone size are those of that table, while D and trimming were read from the DNA. The sample lists under 200,000 clones; around 87% were seen once. Trimming stripped 4 bases from V and 1 base from J, with 13 bases between. Germline-derived CDR1 and CDR2 are SNHLY and FYNNEI. CDR3 length: 15 amino acids. This clone was seen a single time. This chain connects TRBV2 to TRBJ1-1, with no clear D. Sequenced material: peripheral blood. This TCR came from a man in his forties or fifties with active or convalescent COVID-19. Here the CDR3 DNA reads TGTGCCAGCAGTGCCCCCGGGGTAGCGAACACTGAAGCTTTCTTT. This codes for CASSAPGVANTEAFF.